The 30 T cell receptor beta chains in this list originate from one sample, sequenced in a study of cytomegalovirus exposure and HLA in healthy donors (TCRdb year 2017). Library prep was done by the immunoSEQ multiplex PCR assay. The multiplex PCR relied on a mix of 60 forward primers for TCR Vbeta segments and 13 reverse primers for TCR Jbeta segments. This immuneACCESS table, as held by TCRdb, lists in-frame sequences with V and J called but not all clones. Of the missing ones, under half trace to an unresolved V gene in checked studies; the others have no known cause. In this sample the table shows over 150,000 clones, around 80% of which occur a single time. About 3.8% of the sample is taken by the ten largest. Sequenced: PBMCs. These receptor sequences come from a woman aged 60-75 years in good health and CMV-seropositive.

V is TRBV19 and J is TRBJ1-5; TRBD1 agrees at 7 bases. The V gene's germline CDR1 is LNHDA and CDR2 SQIVND (reference sequence). The CDR3 runs 14 residues. Germline trimming cut 3 bases from V and 7 bases from J; bases unmatched to any gene: 6. The CDR3 DNA reads as TGTGCCAGTAGTATTTTAGGGGGCCGGCAGCCCCAGCATTTT. Encoded protein: CASSILGGRQPQHF.

V usage is TRBV5-4 and J usage is TRBJ2-5; 7 bases fit TRBD2. This CDR3 spans 18 amino acids. From germline, CDR1 is SGHNT and CDR2 YYREEE (reference sequence). Unmatched junction bases numbered 14, after V lost 0 bases and J lost 3 bases. CDR3: CASSLGLGGRDLKETQYF. In DNA form, the CDR3 reads TGTGCCAGCAGCTTGGGATTGGGCGGGAGAGACCTCAAAGAGACCCAGTACTTC.

The chain employs TRBV28 and TRBJ2-6, with no clear D. The CDR3 sequence is 14 residues long. Germline values: CDR1 MDHEN, CDR2 SYDVKM. V lost 5 bases to trimming and J lost 4 bases, with 9 bases between them. Here the CDR3 DNA reads TGTGCCAGCAGTCCCATTCGGGGGGCCAACGTCCTGACTTTC. Amino acids: CASSPIRGANVLTF.

V is TRBV5-1 and J is TRBJ2-2; D perhaps matches TRBD1 (6 bases). CDR1 is SGHRS, CDR2 YFSETQ, per germline. The CDR3 consists of 15 residues. V lost 2 bases and J 0 bases, leaving 8 bases between the germline ends. The CDR3, as DNA: TGCGCCAGCAGCTTTCAGGGGACGAACACCGGGGAGCTGTTTTTT. This encodes CASSFQGTNTGELFF.

The V gene is TRBV7-2, the J gene TRBJ1-2; maybe TRBD1 (6 bases). Per germline, CDR1 SGHTA and CDR2 FQGNSA. The CDR3 has 12 amino acids. Between the trimmed V and J ends, which lost 4 bases and 5 bases, there was a span of 8 bases. The CDR3: CASSSDSYGYTF. The CDR3 DNA sequence: TGTGCCAGCAGCTCGGACAGTTATGGCTACACCTTC.

In its sample, this clone was seen once. The chain links TRBV19 to TRBJ2-1; 8 bases fit TRBD2. The germline V gene has CDR1 LNHDA and CDR2 SQIVND (reference sequence). The junction had 15 bases not matched to a gene; V was cut back by 7 bases and J by 7 bases. The CDR3 extends over 16 amino acids. Written as DNA, the CDR3 is TGTGCCAGTAAAATTAGGGAAGCGGGAGTCGGGAATGAGCAGTTCTTC. Protein: CASKIREAGVGNEQFF.

The chain joins TRBV30 to TRBJ1-2, with TRBD1 identical over 11 bases. The CDR3 runs to 15 residues. CDR1 is GTSNPN, CDR2 SVGIG, per germline (reference sequence). V lost 0 bases and J lost 4; bases outside the gene matches: 4. CDR3 nucleotides: TGTGCCTGGAGTGTAGGGACAGGGGGTCTCTATGGCTACACCTTC. This translates into CAWSVGTGGLYGYTF.

This chain joins TRBV5-1 and TRBJ2-1; tentatively, D is TRBD1 (5 bases). Looked up from germline, CDR1 is SGHRS and CDR2 is YFSETQ. The V end lost 0 bases, the J end lost 3 bases, and 7 bases lay between the germline ends. This CDR3 is built from 14 residues. This chain's CDR3 is CASSLDTGYNEQFF. The CDR3 region has the DNA TGCGCCAGCAGCTTGGATACAGGCTACAATGAGCAGTTCTTC.

Comment on this clone: One end of the junction does not line up with germline, which may come from a read error. The chain joins TRBV28 to TRBJ1-2; possible D gene TRBD1, 5 bases. The CDR3 is 15 residues long. Per the germline V gene, CDR1 is MDHEN and CDR2 is SYDVKM. CDR3 amino acids: CASSLDGGVNYDYTF. CDR3 in DNA: TGTGCCAGCAGTTTAGACGGAGGGGTAAACTATGACTACACCTTC.

The gene calls are TRBV7-9 and TRBJ2-1; no firm D call. Germline values: CDR1 SEHNR, CDR2 FQNEAQ (reference sequence). V was shortened by 2 bases and J by 13 bases, with 9 bases between the two germline ends. CDR3 length: 11 residues. CDR3 sequence (DNA): TGTGCCAGCAGCTTACTAGGATTTCAGTTCTTC. Its translation is CASSLLGFQFF.

The chain uses TRBV29-1 and TRBJ2-7; 11 nucleotides align to TRBD2. The CDR3 sequence is 14 residues long. Germline trimming cut 6 bases from V and 0 bases from J; bases unmatched to any gene: 4. Germline V lookup: CDR1 SQVTM, CDR2 ANQGSEA. The CDR3 bases are TGCAGCGTACAGACTAGCGGGAACTCCTACGAGCAGTACTTC. It specifies CSVQTSGNSYEQYF.

The chain recombines TRBV7-2 with TRBJ1-3; D possibly corresponds to TRBD1 (5 bases). V was pared by 2 bases and J by 0 bases, with 17 bases between. The CDR3 extends over 18 amino acids. The germline gives CDR1 SGHTA, CDR2 FQGNSA. CDR3 nucleotide sequence: TGTGCCAGCAGCTTAAGGAGCACGGGGACTGTCTCTGGAAACACCATATATTTT. Translated: CASSLRSTGTVSGNTIYF.

V usage is TRBV15 and J usage is TRBJ2-5, with no clear D. Germline V gives CDR1 LNHNV, CDR2 YYDKDF (reference sequence). Trimming shortened V by 0 bases and J by 0 bases, and 8 bases separated the two germline ends. The CDR3 length is 15 residues. CDR3 sequence (DNA): TGTGCCACCAGCAGAGATAGCACGTACCAAGAGACCCAGTACTTC. This encodes CATSRDSTYQETQYF.

The J gene is TRBJ1-1, the V gene TRBV29-1; no reliable D call. Germline assignment: CDR1 SQVTM and CDR2 ANQGSEA. The CDR3 runs to 12 residues. The V and J ends lost 5 bases and 0 bases respectively, with 7 bases between them. In DNA form, the CDR3 reads TGCAGCGTTCCAGACATGAACACTGAAGCTTTCTTT. It is translated as CSVPDMNTEAFF.

This chain joins TRBV2 and TRBJ1-2; D perhaps matches TRBD1 (6 bases). Germline assignment: CDR1 SNHLY and CDR2 FYNNEI. The CDR3 has 13 amino acids. V lost 6 bases and J lost 7, with 15 bases in between. The CDR3 DNA sequence: TGTGCCAGCAGCCTACAGGGCCTCGTTGGCTACACCTTC. Amino acids: CASSLQGLVGYTF. The full variable domain, in which reference TRBV2 and TRBJ1-2 provide the parts outside the CDR3, is EPEVTQTPSHQVTQMGQEVILRCVPISNHLYFYWYRQILGQKVEFLVSFYNNEISEKSEIFDDQFSVERPDGSNFTLKIRSTKLEDSAMYFCASSLQGLVGYTFGSGTRLTVV.

This clone occurred a few times. This chain links TRBV18 with TRBJ2-5; perhaps TRBD1 as D (6 bases). The CDR3 has 14 residues. CDR1 KGHSH and CDR2 LQKENI come from the germline V gene. V lost 6 bases to trimming and J lost 1 base, with 12 bases between them. For the CDR3, the DNA is TGTGCCAGCTCTCTTCAGACAGGCCAAGAGACCCAGTACTTC. It yields the protein CASSLQTGQETQYF.

The CDR3 DNA reads as TGCGCCAGCAGCTTCGGACAGGGGAGCAATCAGCCCCAGCATTTT. This encodes CASSFGQGSNQPQHF. The chain uses TRBV5-1 and TRBJ1-5; 9 bases agree with TRBD1. The junction had 1 base not matched to a gene; V was cut back by 2 bases and J by 1 base. Per the germline V gene, CDR1 is SGHRS and CDR2 is YFSETQ. The CDR3 consists of 15 residues.

The chain couples TRBV30 to TRBJ1-1; D gene unclear. Germline V gives CDR1 GTSNPN, CDR2 SVGIG (reference sequence). The CDR3 consists of 14 residues. Trimming removed 0 bases from V and 4 bases from J, with 12 bases in between. CDR3 in DNA: TGTGCCTGGAGTGTAGACGGTCGGAGCACTGAAGCTTTCTTT. Translated, it gives CAWSVDGRSTEAFF.

CDR3 protein: CASSPTEYTEAFF. The CDR3 DNA reads TGTGCCAGCAGCCCCACCGAGTACACTGAAGCTTTCTTT. V and J are TRBV9 and TRBJ1-1; D uncertain. Trimming pared 4 bases from V and 3 bases from J, leaving 10 bases between. There are 13 residues in the CDR3. Germline V gene sequence: CDR1 SGDLS, CDR2 YYNGEE.

The chain is built from TRBV5-1 and TRBJ2-7, with TRBD2 matching over 11 bases. The length of the CDR3 is 16 residues. After removal of 0 bases from V and 4 bases from J, the junction contained 6 bases not matched to a gene. The germline gives CDR1 SGHRS, CDR2 YFSETQ. The CDR3 protein is CASSLDWASGRYEQYF. The CDR3 bases are TGCGCCAGCAGCTTGGACTGGGCTAGCGGGAGGTACGAGCAGTACTTC.

This sequence joins TRBV7-3 and TRBJ2-1; perhaps TRBD1 as D (5 bases). This CDR3 has 13 amino acids. The germline V gene encodes CDR1 SGHTA and CDR2 FQGTGA. Trimming removed 2 bases at V and 7 bases at J, with 9 bases between. The CDR3 coding sequence is TGTGCCAGCAGCTTAGGGGCCGGAAATGAGCAGTTCTTC. Translating gives CASSLGAGNEQFF. Supplemented by reference TRBV7-3 and TRBJ2-1, the full variable domain reads GAGVSQTPSNKVTEKGKYVELRCDPISGHTALYWYRQSLGQGPEFLIYFQGTGAADDSGLPNDRFFAVRPEGSVSTLKIQRTERGDSAVYLCASSLGAGNEQFFGPGTRLTVL.

The chain links TRBV29-1 to TRBJ2-1, with D tentatively TRBD1 (5 bases). Germline lookup yields CDR1 SQVTM and CDR2 ANQGSEA. Trimming took 5 bases from V and 0 from J, leaving 17 bases between them. The CDR3 extends over 16 amino acids. CDR3 sequence: CSVPPEQVSSYNEQFF. CDR3 nucleotides: TGCAGCGTTCCCCCCGAACAGGTGAGCTCCTACAATGAGCAGTTCTTC.

The genes are TRBV11-2 and TRBJ2-1; 8 bases map to TRBD1. CDR1 SGHAT and CDR2 FQNNGV come from the germline V gene. The CDR3 is 13 amino acids. V was clipped by 3 bases and J by 10 bases; unmatched bases: 5. The CDR3 protein is CASSLDRAYEQFF. The CDR3, as DNA: TGTGCCAGCAGCTTGGACAGGGCCTACGAGCAGTTCTTC.

On this clone: This sample also contains other DNA sequences that code for the same CDR3. The chain has TRBV29-1 and TRBJ2-1; 10 nucleotides agree with TRBD2. V lost 3 bases, J lost 7 bases, and 3 bases stayed unmatched. Germline CDR1 SQVTM, CDR2 ANQGSEA. This CDR3 contains 13 residues. The CDR3 region is CSVDPSGGNEQFF. The CDR3 coding sequence is TGCAGCGTTGATCCTAGCGGGGGAAATGAGCAGTTCTTC.

This chain uses TRBV10-3 with TRBJ2-7; 11 nucleotides match TRBD1. The trim removed 8 bases at V and 0 bases at J, leaving 0 bases unmatched. The CDR3 has 13 amino acids. Germline V gene data show CDR1 as ENHRY and CDR2 as SYGVKD. The CDR3 loop reads CAIGTGGSYEQYF. CDR3 in DNA: TGTGCCATCGGGACAGGGGGCTCCTACGAGCAGTACTTC.

This clone was found once. The rearrangement uses TRBV5-6 and TRBJ2-3; TRBD1 agrees at 9 bases. The CDR3 length is 17 residues. Per germline, CDR1 SGHDT and CDR2 YYEEEE. J gave up 4 bases and V 2 bases, and 11 bases lay outside the gene matches. The chain's CDR3 is CASSLNPGTGLADTQYF. In DNA form, the CDR3 reads TGTGCCAGCAGCTTAAACCCAGGGACAGGGTTGGCAGATACGCAGTATTTT.

Details on this clone: Mismatch with germline at one junction end may stem from a read error. The chain joins TRBV9 to TRBJ1-2; D is unresolved. Germline values: CDR1 SGDLS, CDR2 YYNGEE. CDR3 length: 14 residues. This CDR3 reads CANSGSTGRSGYTF. The CDR3 coding sequence is TGTGCCAACAGCGGGTCGACTGGGAGGAGCGGCTACACCTTC.

The chain carries TRBV5-5 and TRBJ2-2, with 12 bases matching TRBD1. Germline V gene data show CDR1 as SGHKS and CDR2 as YYEKEE (reference sequence). Germline trimming cut 4 bases from V and 7 bases from J; bases unmatched to any gene: 11. This CDR3 comprises 17 residues. The CDR3 DNA is TGTGCCAGCAGCGAAACCGGGACAGGGGGCGATGTCGGGGAGCTGTTTTTT. Translation: CASSETGTGGDVGELFF.

The gene calls are TRBV7-2 and TRBJ2-7, with 12 bases identical to TRBD2. CDR1 SGHTA and CDR2 FQGNSA come from the germline V gene. The CDR3 loop spans 14 amino acids. With V trimmed by 7 bases and J by 6 bases, 7 bases remained unmatched. The CDR3 DNA reads as TGTGCCAGCACACGGGGACTAGCGGGTGTCGAGCAGTACTTC. Protein product: CASTRGLAGVEQYF.

This clone was counted once. The chain is built from TRBV14 and TRBJ2-7, with 7 positions matching TRBD2. V shed 4 bases, J shed 5 bases, and the junction held 5 bases outside the gene matches. CDR3 length: 13 residues. Germline assignment: CDR1 SGHDN and CDR2 FVKESK. Written as DNA, the CDR3 is TGTGCCAGCAGCCCTTGGGAGGGCCACGAGCAGTACTTC. This translates into CASSPWEGHEQYF.